Following are 27 T cell receptor beta chains from one sample sequenced in a study of cytomegalovirus exposure and HLA in healthy donors. The study ran its PCR with 60 Vbeta and 13 Jbeta primers. The table came from immunoSEQ multiplex PCR; TCRdb's copy has only in-frame clones and leaves some out. Among about 120,000 clones, about 85% were seen once, and the ten largest hold under 0.3%. The sample consisted of PBMCs. The receptors originated from a man aged 45-60 years in good health and CMV-seronegative.

The chain employs TRBV7-2 and TRBJ2-7; TRBD1 matches at 7 bases. Unmatched junction bases numbered 10, after V lost 5 bases and J lost 0 bases. Per germline, CDR1 SGHTA and CDR2 FQGNSA. The CDR3 has 16 amino acids. This chain's CDR3 is CASSQSSRDSSYEQYF. Here the CDR3 DNA reads TGTGCCAGCAGCCAATCCTCCCGGGACAGCTCCTACGAGCAGTACTTC.

The chain couples TRBV2 to TRBJ2-7; 7 bases are shared with TRBD1. Trimming at V came to 5 bases and at J to 2 bases, leaving 9 bases not matched to a gene. Looked up from germline, CDR1 is SNHLY and CDR2 is FYNNEI. The CDR3 is 15 residues long. The CDR3 region is CASSQGTASAYEQYF. DNA for the CDR3: TGTGCCAGCAGTCAAGGGACAGCCTCCGCCTACGAGCAGTACTTC.

As for this clone: One end of the junction does not line up with germline, which may come from a read error. The chain recombines TRBV6-5 with TRBJ1-2; D gene unclear. Germline-derived CDR1 and CDR2 are MNHEY and SVGAGI. The CDR3 loop spans 14 amino acids. CDR3 residues: CASRYLSGGHGYTF. CDR3 nucleotides: TGTGCCAGCAGATACTTATCCGGAGGTCATGGCTACACCTTC.

The gene calls are TRBV5-1 and TRBJ1-2, with a tentative D call TRBD1 (6 bases). Per the germline V gene, CDR1 is SGHRS and CDR2 is YFSETQ. CDR3 length: 14 residues. Trimming stripped 1 base from V and 1 base from J, with 8 bases between. CDR3 in amino acids: CASSLSQGNYGYTF. Written as DNA, the CDR3 is TGCGCCAGCAGCTTGTCACAGGGTAACTATGGCTACACCTTC.

The CDR3 DNA sequence: TGTGCCAGCAGTCCCCTGCGGAGCACAGATACGCAGTATTTT. As protein: CASSPLRSTDTQYF. The chain is built from TRBV28 and TRBJ2-3; D unclear. V was cut by 5 bases and J by 0 bases, with 9 bases left in between. Germline V lookup: CDR1 MDHEN, CDR2 SYDVKM. The CDR3 has 14 amino acids.

Comment on this clone: The same CDR3 can be traced to other DNA sequences in this sample. The V and J genes are TRBV7-6 and TRBJ1-5; D gene unclear. The V end was cut by 5 bases, the J end by 6 bases, with 11 bases between. Germline CDR1 SGHVS, CDR2 FNYEAQ. CDR3 length: 13 residues. CDR3 sequence (DNA): TGTGCCAGCAGCGATGCCCGCGGTCAGCCCCAGCATTTT. Protein product: CASSDARGQPQHF.

V and J are TRBV28 and TRBJ1-3; TRBD1 is a possible D gene (6 bases). The germline V gene has CDR1 MDHEN and CDR2 SYDVKM. V was trimmed by 5 bases and J by 0 bases, leaving 14 bases between them. The CDR3 runs to 16 residues. CDR3 loop: CASSAYRVVSGNTIYF. The CDR3 region has the DNA TGTGCCAGCAGTGCCTACAGGGTAGTCTCTGGAAACACCATATATTTT.

This CDR3 is CASSEFVGRGAGNTIYF. CDR3 nucleotide sequence: TGTGCCAGCAGTGAATTCGTCGGCAGGGGAGCTGGAAACACCATATATTTT. The chain employs TRBV6-1 and TRBJ1-3; tentative D call: TRBD1 (6 bases). The CDR3 is 17 amino acids. In germline, CDR1 is MNHNS, CDR2 SASEGT. V was clipped by 2 bases and J by 2 bases, with 16 bases between them.

The genes are TRBV9 and TRBJ2-5; unclear D gene. V was pared by 4 bases and J by 5 bases, with 12 bases between. The CDR3 runs 13 residues. CDR1 is SGDLS, CDR2 YYNGEE, per germline. The CDR3 nucleotides read TGTGCCAGCAGCCCCTCAGGAAGGGAGACCCAGTACTTC. Its protein is CASSPSGRETQYF.

The chain couples TRBV28 to TRBJ2-7; 12 bases are shared with TRBD1. J gave up 5 bases and V 6 bases, and 8 bases lay outside the gene matches. The CDR3 loop spans 15 amino acids. The germline V gene encodes CDR1 MDHEN and CDR2 SYDVKM. Written as DNA, the CDR3 is TGTGCCAGCAGCCAGCCCGGGACAGGGGGCGACGAGCAGTACTTC. This codes for CASSQPGTGGDEQYF.

This rearrangement joins TRBV9 to TRBJ1-4, with 9 bases identical to TRBD1. Trimming took 4 bases from V and 8 from J; bases not matched to a gene: 9. CDR3 size: 15 residues. CDR1 SGDLS and CDR2 YYNGEE come from the germline V gene. Here the CDR3 reads CASSPRTGVGEKLFF. CDR3 DNA: TGTGCCAGCAGCCCAAGGACAGGGGTGGGGGAAAAACTGTTTTTT.

V usage is TRBV4-2 and J usage is TRBJ1-5; no definite D call. The germline V gene has CDR1 LGHNA and CDR2 YNFKEQ. V was clipped by 1 base and J by 3 bases, with 16 bases between them. The CDR3 extends over 17 amino acids. This CDR3 reads CASSQGDTYRDNQPQHF. In nucleotides, the CDR3 is TGTGCCAGCAGCCAAGGCGACACTTACCGAGACAATCAGCCCCAGCATTTT.

The rearrangement joins TRBV19 to TRBJ1-2; 12 positions match TRBD1. The CDR3 consists of 15 residues. V lost 4 bases and J lost 8; bases outside the gene matches: 8. Germline CDR1 and CDR2: LNHDA and SQIVND (reference sequence). CDR3: CASSSRDRGPRGYTF. For the CDR3, the DNA is TGTGCCAGTAGTAGCCGGGACAGGGGGCCGAGGGGCTACACCTTC.

This chain joins TRBV7-9 and TRBJ2-5; tentatively, D is TRBD1 (6 bases). The CDR3 consists of 15 residues. CDR1 is SEHNR, CDR2 FQNEAQ, per germline (reference sequence). Trimming shortened V by 5 bases and J by 4 bases, and 17 bases separated the two germline ends. CDR3 protein: CASSPLGGWGETQYF. The CDR3 DNA sequence: TGTGCCAGCAGCCCTCTTGGGGGCTGGGGAGAGACCCAGTACTTC.

Concerning this clone itself: The junction departs from the called germline gene at one end, perhaps through a read error. The chain combines TRBV4-3 with TRBJ1-5; D perhaps matches TRBD1 (6 bases). Germline V CDR1 and CDR2: LGHNA, YSLEER. The CDR3 sequence is 16 residues long. CDR3 nucleotide sequence: TGCGCCCGCAGCCGGACACTGGGGGCGGGCAATCAGCCCCAGCATTTT. Residues: CARSRTLGAGNQPQHF.

The chain links TRBV28 to TRBJ1-1, with 11 positions matching TRBD1. This CDR3 contains 14 residues. Losses at the gene ends were 6 bases for V and 12 bases for J; bases not matched to a gene: 12. Germline CDR1 reads MDHEN; CDR2 reads SYDVKM. CDR3 nucleotide sequence: TGTGCCAGCAGGGCCCAAGGGGACAGGGGGGGAACTTTCTTT. It is translated as CASRAQGDRGGTFF.

V is TRBV4-3 and J is TRBJ2-3, with unresolved D. Germline CDR1 and CDR2: LGHNA and YSLEER. V lost 8 bases and J lost 0, with 12 bases in between. The CDR3 totals 14 residues. Here the CDR3 DNA reads TGCGCCAGCGCCGCAGGTGAGAGCACAGATACGCAGTATTTT. It encodes CASAAGESTDTQYF.

V usage is TRBV9 and J usage is TRBJ2-5; a weak D match, TRBD2 (6 bases). Trimming shortened V by 0 bases and J by 4 bases, and 16 bases separated the two germline ends. The CDR3 is 16 residues long. Germline CDR1 is SGDLS and CDR2 is YYNGEE. CDR3 amino acids: CASSVGDWGVRETQYF. In DNA, the CDR3 is TGTGCCAGCAGCGTAGGAGATTGGGGGGTTAGAGAGACCCAGTACTTC.

V and J are TRBV5-1 and TRBJ2-7; 7 bases map to TRBD1. Per the germline V gene, CDR1 is SGHRS and CDR2 is YFSETQ. There are 14 residues in the CDR3. Trimming took 0 bases from V and 3 from J; bases not matched to a gene: 3. CDR3 loop: CASSLGQGIYEQYF. CDR3 coding DNA: TGCGCCAGCAGCTTGGGACAGGGTATCTACGAGCAGTACTTC.

This clone was seen just once. The V gene is TRBV7-2, the J gene TRBJ2-3, with TRBD2 matching over 11 bases. Germline trimming cut 6 bases from V and 2 bases from J; bases unmatched to any gene: 7. The CDR3 is made up of 16 amino acids. Germline V lookup: CDR1 SGHTA, CDR2 FQGNSA. In DNA form, the CDR3 reads TGTGCCAGCAGTCGGGCTAGCGGGAGGCCCACAGATACGCAGTATTTT. Its protein is CASSRASGRPTDTQYF.

V gene TRBV28 combines with J gene TRBJ2-1, with TRBD2 identical over 11 bases. This CDR3 has 16 amino acids. Per germline, CDR1 MDHEN and CDR2 SYDVKM. Losses at the gene ends were 6 bases for V and 5 bases for J; bases not matched to a gene: 9. CDR3 in DNA: TGTGCCAGCAGCCCTCAGACTAGCGGGGACGACAATGAGCAGTTCTTC. This codes for CASSPQTSGDDNEQFF.

This rearrangement joins TRBV5-1 to TRBJ2-2, with D maybe TRBD1 (5 bases). V was trimmed by 0 bases and J by 1 base, leaving 7 bases between them. The germline CDR1 and CDR2 sequences are SGHRS and YFSETQ. This CDR3 is built from 15 residues. This CDR3 is CASSLAQGNTGELFF. The CDR3 DNA reads as TGCGCCAGCAGCTTGGCCCAGGGGAACACCGGGGAGCTGTTTTTT.

The gene calls are TRBV5-1 and TRBJ2-5; 11 nucleotides line up with TRBD2. The V segment lost 4 bases and the J segment 0 bases; nucleotides outside the gene matches: 5. Germline CDR1 and CDR2: SGHRS and YFSETQ. The CDR3 length is 16 residues. The CDR3 loop reads CASSLPSGGYQETQYF. CDR3 DNA sequence: TGCGCCAGCAGCCTCCCTAGCGGGGGGTACCAAGAGACCCAGTACTTC. Full variable domain (rest looked up from reference TRBV5-1 and TRBJ2-5): KAGVTQTPRYLIKTRGQQVTLSCSPISGHRSVSWYQQTPGQGLQFLFEYFSETQRNKGNFPGRFSGRQFSNSRSEMNVSTLELGDSALYLCASSLPSGGYQETQYFGPGTRLLVL.

This rearrangement joins TRBV5-1 to TRBJ1-1; 9 bases align to TRBD1. The CDR3 totals 16 residues. After removal of 0 bases from V and 2 bases from J, the junction contained 5 bases not matched to a gene. The germline V gene encodes CDR1 SGHRS and CDR2 YFSETQ. The CDR3 loop reads CASSLAEQGANTEAFF. In nucleotides, the CDR3 is TGCGCCAGCAGCTTGGCTGAACAGGGGGCTAACACTGAAGCTTTCTTT.

The chain joins TRBV28 to TRBJ1-1; 11 bases match TRBD1. The CDR3 contains 14 residues. Trimming cost V 6 bases and J 5 bases; bases outside gene matches: 5. CDR1 is MDHEN, CDR2 SYDVKM, per germline. CDR3 loop: CASREGQGATEAFF. The CDR3 DNA reads TGTGCCAGCAGAGAAGGACAGGGGGCGACTGAAGCTTTCTTT. Full variable domain (rest looked up from reference TRBV28 and TRBJ1-1): DVKVTQSSRYLVKRTGEKVFLECVQDMDHENMFWYRQDPGLGLRLIYFSYDVKMKEKGDIPEGYSVSREKKERFSLILESASTNQTSMYLCASREGQGATEAFFGQGTRLTVV.

Concerning this clone: Sequence at one end of the junction differs from germline and may be a read error. The rearrangement uses TRBV5-4 and TRBJ1-1; TRBD1 is a possible D gene (6 bases). Germline CDR1 is SGHNT and CDR2 is YYREEE (reference sequence). The CDR3 runs 14 residues. CDR3 sequence (DNA): TGTGCCAGCAGCTTGATCGGGACAATCACTGGAGCTTTCTTT. Its protein is CASSLIGTITGAFF.

The chain carries TRBV30 and TRBJ2-7, with TRBD1 identical over 8 bases. CDR3 length: 11 residues. Per germline, CDR1 GTSNPN and CDR2 SVGIG (reference sequence). V gave up 5 bases and J gave up 5 bases; unmatched junction bases: 2. The CDR3 sequence: CAWEDRDEQYF. Here the CDR3 DNA reads TGTGCCTGGGAGGACAGGGACGAGCAGTACTTC.